Here is one TCR beta chain with its context. What it binds is not known. Using a J-beta primer mix together with a sample-barcoded 5' primer, a second PCR was run for roughly 6 to 11 cycles. TCRdb reanalysed the 5' RACE reads using MiXCR and keeps one entry per CDR3 protein. Here the sample spans about 760,000 distinct CDR3 sequences, roughly three fifths being singletons. The data are from a study of blood T cells in healthy people across ages. Study-wide results and limits: Naive CD4+ cell counts and diversity both ran higher in long-lived than in aged donors.

The CDR3 sequence is 12 residues long. CDR1 and CDR2 (germline): SGHTA, FQGNSA. Trimming shortened V by 6 bases and J by 2 bases, and 8 bases separated the two germline ends. Input material: blood. The chain couples TRBV7-2 to TRBJ2-7, with a tentative D call TRBD2 (5 bases). This sequence originates from a man between 35 and 55 years old in good health. DNA for the CDR3: TGTGCCAGCAGAGCGGCGGCCTACGAGCAGTACTTC. Translating it yields CASRAAAYEQYF.